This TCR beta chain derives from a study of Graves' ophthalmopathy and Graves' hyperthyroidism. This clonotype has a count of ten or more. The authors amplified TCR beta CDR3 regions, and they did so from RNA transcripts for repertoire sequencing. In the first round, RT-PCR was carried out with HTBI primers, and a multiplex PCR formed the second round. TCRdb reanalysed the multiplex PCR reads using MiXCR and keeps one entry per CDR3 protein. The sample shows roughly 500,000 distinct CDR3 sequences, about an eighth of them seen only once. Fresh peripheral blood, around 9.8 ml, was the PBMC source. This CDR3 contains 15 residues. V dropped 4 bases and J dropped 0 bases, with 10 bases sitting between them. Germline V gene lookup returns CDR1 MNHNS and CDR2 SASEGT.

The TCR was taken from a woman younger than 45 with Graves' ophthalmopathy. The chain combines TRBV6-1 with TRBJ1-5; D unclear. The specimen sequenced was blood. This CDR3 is CASSGAKYSNQPQHF. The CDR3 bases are TGTGCCAGCAGTGGAGCAAAATATAGCAATCAGCCCCAGCATTTT.